What follows describes a single T cell receptor (beta chain). Its antigen is as yet unknown. Generated by immunoSEQ multiplex PCR, the TCRdb table keeps only in-frame clones and is missing some. The sample includes around 180,000 clones, approximately 94% of them seen just once. These data originate in a study of T cell responses to AZD1222 COVID-19 vaccine. Notes on the study in general: Nearly half of the spike-specific TCRs reportedly recognize variant regions that carry no mutations. The donor group comprised mostly white British people and more females; the analysis possibly underestimated clonal diversity.

The TCR comes from an adult in good health. Sample: peripheral blood, taken on day 0 of AZD1222 vaccination.

The CDR3 sequence is CAGQGRASGRAPRNEQFF. The CDR3, as DNA: TGTGCCGGGCAGGGGAGGGCTAGCGGGAGGGCGCCTAGGAATGAGCAGTTCTTC. The chain has TRBV30 and TRBJ2-1; 12 bases are a match to TRBD2. CDR3 length: 18 amino acids. CDR1 is GTSNPN, CDR2 SVGIG, per germline (reference sequence). V gave up 8 bases and J gave up 7 bases; unmatched junction bases: 21.